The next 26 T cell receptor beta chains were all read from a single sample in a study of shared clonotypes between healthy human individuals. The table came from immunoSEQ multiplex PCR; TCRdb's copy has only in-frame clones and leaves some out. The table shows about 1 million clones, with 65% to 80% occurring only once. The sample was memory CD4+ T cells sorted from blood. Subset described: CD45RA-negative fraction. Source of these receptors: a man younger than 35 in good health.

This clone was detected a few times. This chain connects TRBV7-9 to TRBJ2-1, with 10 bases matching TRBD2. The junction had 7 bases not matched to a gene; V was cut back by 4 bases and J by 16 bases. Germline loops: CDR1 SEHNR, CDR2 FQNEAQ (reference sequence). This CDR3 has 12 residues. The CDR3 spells CASSYQLAGFFF. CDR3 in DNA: TGTGCCAGCAGCTACCAACTAGCGGGGTTTTTCTTC. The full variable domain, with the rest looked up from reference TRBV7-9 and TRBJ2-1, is DTGVSQNPRHKITKRGQNVTFRCDPISEHNRLYWYRQTLGQGPEFLTYFQNEAQLEKSRLLSDRFSAERPKGSFSTLEIQRTEQGDSAMYLCASSYQLAGFFFGPGTRLTVL.

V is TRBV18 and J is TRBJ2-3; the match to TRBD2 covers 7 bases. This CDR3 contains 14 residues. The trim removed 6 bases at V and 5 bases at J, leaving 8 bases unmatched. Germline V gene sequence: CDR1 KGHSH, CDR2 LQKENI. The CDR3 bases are TGTGCCAGCTCGCTGTCGGGACTATTAGATACGCAGTATTTT. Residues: CASSLSGLLDTQYF.

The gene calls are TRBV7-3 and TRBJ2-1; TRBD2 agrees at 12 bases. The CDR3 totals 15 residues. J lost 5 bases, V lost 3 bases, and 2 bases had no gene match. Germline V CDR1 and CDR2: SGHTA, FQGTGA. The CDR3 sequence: CASSFRLAGDNEQFF. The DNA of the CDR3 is TGTGCCAGCAGCTTTAGACTAGCGGGGGACAATGAGCAGTTCTTC. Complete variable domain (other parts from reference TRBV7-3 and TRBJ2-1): GAGVSQTPSNKVTEKGKYVELRCDPISGHTALYWYRQSLGQGPEFLIYFQGTGAADDSGLPNDRFFAVRPEGSVSTLKIQRTERGDSAVYLCASSFRLAGDNEQFFGPGTRLTVL.

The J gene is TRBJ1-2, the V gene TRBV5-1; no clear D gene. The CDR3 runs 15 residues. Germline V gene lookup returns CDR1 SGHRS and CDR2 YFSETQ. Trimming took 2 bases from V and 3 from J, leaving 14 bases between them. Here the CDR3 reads CASSLGSSRDYGYTF. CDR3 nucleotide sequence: TGCGCCAGCAGCTTAGGGAGCTCGCGGGACTATGGCTACACCTTC.

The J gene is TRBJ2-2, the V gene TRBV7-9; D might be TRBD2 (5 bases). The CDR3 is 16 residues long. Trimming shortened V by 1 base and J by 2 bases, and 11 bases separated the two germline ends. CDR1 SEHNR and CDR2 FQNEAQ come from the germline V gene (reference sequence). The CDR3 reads CASSLGVSGNTGELFF. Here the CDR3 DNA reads TGTGCCAGCAGCTTAGGGGTCAGCGGAAACACCGGGGAGCTGTTTTTT.

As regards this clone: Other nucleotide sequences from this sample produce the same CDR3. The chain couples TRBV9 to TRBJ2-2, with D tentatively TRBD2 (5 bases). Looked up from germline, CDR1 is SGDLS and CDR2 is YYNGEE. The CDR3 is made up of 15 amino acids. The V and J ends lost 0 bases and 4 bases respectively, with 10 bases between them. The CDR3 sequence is CASSVGGVGTGELFF. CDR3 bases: TGTGCCAGCAGCGTAGGGGGAGTTGGCACCGGGGAGCTGTTTTTT.

CDR3 sequence reads: CASSTGQSSGNTIYF. CDR3 nucleotide sequence: TGCGCCAGCAGCACGGGACAGAGCTCTGGAAACACCATATATTTT. The V and J genes are TRBV5-1 and TRBJ1-3, with 7 bases that match TRBD1. Germline lookup yields CDR1 SGHRS and CDR2 YFSETQ. CDR3 length equals 15 residues. Trimming at V came to 4 bases and at J to 0 bases, leaving 4 bases not matched to a gene. Drawing the rest from reference TRBV5-1 and TRBJ1-3, the complete variable domain is KAGVTQTPRYLIKTRGQQVTLSCSPISGHRSVSWYQQTPGQGLQFLFEYFSETQRNKGNFPGRFSGRQFSNSRSEMNVSTLELGDSALYLCASSTGQSSGNTIYFGEGSWLTVV.

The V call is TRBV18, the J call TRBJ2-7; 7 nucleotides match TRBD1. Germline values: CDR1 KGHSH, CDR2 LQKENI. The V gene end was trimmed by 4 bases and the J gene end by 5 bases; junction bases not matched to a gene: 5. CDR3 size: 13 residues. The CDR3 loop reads CASSQNRGDEQYF. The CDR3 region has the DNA TGTGCCAGCTCACAAAACAGGGGAGACGAGCAGTACTTC. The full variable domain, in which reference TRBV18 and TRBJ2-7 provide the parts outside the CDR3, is NAGVMQNPRHLVRRRGQEARLRCSPMKGHSHVYWYRQLPEEGLKFMVYLQKENIIDESGMPKERFSAEFPKEGPSILRIQQVVRGDSAAYFCASSQNRGDEQYFGPGTRLTVT.

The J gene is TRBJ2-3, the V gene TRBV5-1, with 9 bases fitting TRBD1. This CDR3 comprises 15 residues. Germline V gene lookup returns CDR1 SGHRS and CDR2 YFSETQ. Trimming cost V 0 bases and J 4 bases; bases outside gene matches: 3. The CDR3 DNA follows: TGCGCCAGCAGCTTGGAGGGGACAGGGCCAGATACGCAGTATTTT. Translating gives CASSLEGTGPDTQYF.

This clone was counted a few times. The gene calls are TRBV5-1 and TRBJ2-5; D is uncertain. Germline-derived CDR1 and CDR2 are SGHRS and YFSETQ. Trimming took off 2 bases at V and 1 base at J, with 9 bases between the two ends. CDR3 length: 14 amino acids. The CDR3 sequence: CASSLYRFQETQYF. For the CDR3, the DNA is TGCGCCAGCAGCTTATATAGATTCCAAGAGACCCAGTACTTC.

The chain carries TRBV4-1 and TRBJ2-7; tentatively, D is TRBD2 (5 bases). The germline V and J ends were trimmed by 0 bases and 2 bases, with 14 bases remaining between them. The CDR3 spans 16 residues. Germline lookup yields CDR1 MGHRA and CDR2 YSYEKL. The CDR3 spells CASSQETQRHPYEQYF. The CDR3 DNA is TGCGCCAGCAGCCAAGAGACCCAGCGGCACCCCTACGAGCAGTACTTC.

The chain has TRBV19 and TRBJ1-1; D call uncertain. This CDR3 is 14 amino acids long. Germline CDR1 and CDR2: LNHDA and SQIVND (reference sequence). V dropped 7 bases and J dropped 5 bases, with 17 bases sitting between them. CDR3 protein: CASNSAGIKTEAFF. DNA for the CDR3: TGTGCCAGTAACTCGGCGGGAATAAAAACTGAAGCTTTCTTT.

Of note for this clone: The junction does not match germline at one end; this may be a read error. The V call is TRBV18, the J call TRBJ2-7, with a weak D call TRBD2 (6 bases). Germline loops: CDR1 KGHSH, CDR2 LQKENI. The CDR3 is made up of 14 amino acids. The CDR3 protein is CASPPRGTTYEQYF. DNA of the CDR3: TGTGCCAGCCCACCACGGGGGACGACATACGAGCAGTACTTC. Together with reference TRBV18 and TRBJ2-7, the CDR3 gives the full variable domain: NAGVMQNPRHLVRRRGQEARLRCSPMKGHSHVYWYRQLPEEGLKFMVYLQKENIIDESGMPKERFSAEFPKEGPSILRIQQVVRGDSAAYFCASPPRGTTYEQYFGPGTRLTVT.

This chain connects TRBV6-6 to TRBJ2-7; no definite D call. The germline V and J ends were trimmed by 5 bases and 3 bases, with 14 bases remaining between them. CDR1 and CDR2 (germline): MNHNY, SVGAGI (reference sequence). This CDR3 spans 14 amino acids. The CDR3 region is CASSAGWGVYEQYF. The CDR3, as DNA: TGTGCCAGCAGTGCTGGGTGGGGTGTCTACGAGCAGTACTTC.

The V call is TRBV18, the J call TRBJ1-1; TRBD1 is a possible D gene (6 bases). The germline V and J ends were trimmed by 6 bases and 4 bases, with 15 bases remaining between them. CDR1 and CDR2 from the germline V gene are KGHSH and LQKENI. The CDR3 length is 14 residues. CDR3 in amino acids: CASSQNKGGTEAFF. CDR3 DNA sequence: TGTGCCAGCTCGCAGAATAAGGGGGGCACTGAAGCTTTCTTT.

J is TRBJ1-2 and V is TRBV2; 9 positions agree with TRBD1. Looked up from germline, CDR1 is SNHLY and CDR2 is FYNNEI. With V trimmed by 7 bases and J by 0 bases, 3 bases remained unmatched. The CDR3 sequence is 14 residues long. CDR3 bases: TGTGCCAGCACCTGGGACAGGGCTAACTATGGCTACACCTTC. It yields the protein CASTWDRANYGYTF.

The CDR3 DNA follows: TGTGCCAGCAGTTACTCGCACAGGGCGAACACTGAAGCTTTCTTT. This codes for CASSYSHRANTEAFF. The chain uses TRBV6-6 and TRBJ1-1; weak D call: TRBD1 (6 bases). V gave up 0 bases and J gave up 1 base, with 9 bases separating them. Germline V gene data show CDR1 as MNHNY and CDR2 as SVGAGI (reference sequence). CDR3 length equals 15 residues.

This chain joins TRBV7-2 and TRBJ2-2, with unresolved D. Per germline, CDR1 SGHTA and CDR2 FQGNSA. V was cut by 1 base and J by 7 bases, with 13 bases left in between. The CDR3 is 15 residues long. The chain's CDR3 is CASSLDPAGGGELFF. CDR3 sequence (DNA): TGTGCCAGCAGCTTAGATCCGGCTGGTGGCGGGGAGCTGTTTTTT.

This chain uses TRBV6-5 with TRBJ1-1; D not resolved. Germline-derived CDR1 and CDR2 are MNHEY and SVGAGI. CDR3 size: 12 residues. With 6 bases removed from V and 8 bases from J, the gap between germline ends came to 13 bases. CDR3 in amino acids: CASSSALREAFF. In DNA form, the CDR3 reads TGTGCCAGCAGCTCGGCCCTAAGGGAAGCTTTCTTT.

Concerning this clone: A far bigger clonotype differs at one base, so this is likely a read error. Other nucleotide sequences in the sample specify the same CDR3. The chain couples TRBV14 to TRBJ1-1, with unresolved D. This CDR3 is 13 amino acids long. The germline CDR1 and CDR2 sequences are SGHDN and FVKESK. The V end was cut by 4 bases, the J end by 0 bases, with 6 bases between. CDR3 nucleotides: TGTGCCAGCAGCCCGCAGATGAACACTGAAGCTTTCTTT. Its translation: CASSPQMNTEAFF.

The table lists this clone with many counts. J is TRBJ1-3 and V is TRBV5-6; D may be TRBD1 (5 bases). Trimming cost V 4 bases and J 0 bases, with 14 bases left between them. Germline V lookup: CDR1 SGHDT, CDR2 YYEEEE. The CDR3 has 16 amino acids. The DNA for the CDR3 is TGTGCCAGCAGCCGTATAGACAGTTACTCTGGAAACACCATATATTTT. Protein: CASSRIDSYSGNTIYF.

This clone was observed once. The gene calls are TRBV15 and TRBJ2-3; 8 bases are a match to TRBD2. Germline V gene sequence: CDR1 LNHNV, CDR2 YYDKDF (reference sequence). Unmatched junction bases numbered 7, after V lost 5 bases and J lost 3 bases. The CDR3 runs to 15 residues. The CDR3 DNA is TGTGCCACCAGCGGTATAGCGGGGCGGACAGATACGCAGTATTTT. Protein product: CATSGIAGRTDTQYF.

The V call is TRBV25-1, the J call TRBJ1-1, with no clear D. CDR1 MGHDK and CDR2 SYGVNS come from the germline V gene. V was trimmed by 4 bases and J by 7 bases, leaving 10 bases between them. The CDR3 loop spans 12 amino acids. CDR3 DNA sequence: TGTGCCAGCAGTGTTGGGGTAGGTGAAGCTTTCTTT. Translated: CASSVGVGEAFF. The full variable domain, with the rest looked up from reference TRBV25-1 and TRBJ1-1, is EADIYQTPRYLVIGTGKKITLECSQTMGHDKMYWYQQDPGMELHLIHYSYGVNSTEKGDLSSESTVSRIRTEHFPLTLESARPSHTSQYLCASSVGVGEAFFGQGTRLTVV.

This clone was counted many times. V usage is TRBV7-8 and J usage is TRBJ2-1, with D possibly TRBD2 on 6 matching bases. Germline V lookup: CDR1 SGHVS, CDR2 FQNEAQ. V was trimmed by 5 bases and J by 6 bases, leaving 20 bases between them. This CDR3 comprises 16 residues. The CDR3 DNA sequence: TGTGCCAGCAGCAGTAGGATCGCTAGCGCCGCCAATGAGCAGTTCTTC. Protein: CASSSRIASAANEQFF.

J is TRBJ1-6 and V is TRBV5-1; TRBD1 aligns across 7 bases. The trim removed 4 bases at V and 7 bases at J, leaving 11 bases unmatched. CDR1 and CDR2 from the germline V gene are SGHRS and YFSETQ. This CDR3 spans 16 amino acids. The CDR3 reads CASSPDPQGWNSPLHF. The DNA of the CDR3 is TGCGCCAGCAGCCCTGATCCACAGGGGTGGAATTCACCCCTCCACTTT.

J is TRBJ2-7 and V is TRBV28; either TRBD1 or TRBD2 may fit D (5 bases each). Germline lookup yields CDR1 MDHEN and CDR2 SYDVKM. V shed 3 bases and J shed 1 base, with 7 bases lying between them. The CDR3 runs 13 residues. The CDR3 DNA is TGTGCCAGCAGTTTCGGGGCTTCCTACGAGCAGTACTTC. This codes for CASSFGASYEQYF.